This paragraph covers one T cell receptor (beta chain) sequence. The specificity of this receptor is unknown. Base qualities are not at hand, and no much larger clone is one base apart. The source of the sample is a study of T cells in Graves' hyperthyroidism and ophthalmopathy (dated by TCRdb to between 2018 and 2021). Regarding the study in general: Peripheral blood samples were taken at the time of initial diagnosis, prior to any treatment. Prospective prediction of ophthalmopathy was tested in an independent validation cohort of 18 hyperthyroidism patients and 17 patients who later progressed to ophthalmopathy. The paper describes TCR Vbeta CDR3 sequencing of about 140 peripheral blood samples, made up of 43 ophthalmopathy patients, some 80 hyperthyroidism patients and about 17 progressor patients. A discovery cohort of about 100 patients, roughly 40 with Graves' ophthalmopathy and roughly 59 with stable Graves' hyperthyroidism, was used to find distinguishing TCR V-J signatures. The roughly 100 discovery patients were divided at random into training and test sets in a 7:3 ratio. After blood sampling, hyperthyroidism patients were treated with methimazole at a starting dose of 30 mg daily, and ophthalmopathy patients were treated with high-dose intravenous methylprednisolone. The study also compared thyroid tissue and blood T-cell repertoires from more than 5 Graves' hyperthyroidism patients. Overall study outcomes, separate from this receptor: Sample size was not statistically predetermined, and blinding of investigators to group allocation was not performed. In validation, the model predicted progression to ophthalmopathy a median of 6.5 months before onset, with roughly 70% sensitivity and about 75% specificity. Most expanded thyroid clonotypes (frequency above 0.001) were also detected in blood, a finding suggesting that blood repertoires may reflect thyroid immune responses. A model built on a 13 V-J signature distinguished ophthalmopathy from stable hyperthyroidism, reaching around 90% sensitivity and around 81% specificity in cross-validation and 80%/75% in testing.

Amplification of TCR beta CDR3 regions was carried out from RNA transcripts. The first round of RT-PCR for the TCR CDR3 was performed with the HTBI primer set and the Qiagen OneStep RT-PCR kit. A second multiplex PCR round built the libraries, followed by size selection and purification. Sequencing of the libraries was done on an Illumina HiSeq2000 using paired-end 100 bp reads. Processing in the source paper ran as follows. SOAPnuke was used to process the raw data, with reads discarded if the reads contained adapters or uncalled bases, had a mean Phred below 15, or lacked an exact constant-primer or identifier match. COPE v1.2.5 was used to merge high-quality paired reads, and clonotypes were defined as unique nucleotide sequences. Clonotypes were aligned to IMGT TRBV, TRBD and TRBJ reference segments using MiTCR v1.1. Only V-J combinations with frequency above 0.0001, covering 99% to 99.2% of repertoires, were analysed. A TCS score was defined as the ratio of F50 (clonal expansion) to E x V (chaos), with BLOSUM62-based TCRdist applied between CDR3 peptides within each V-J. Welch's t-statistics and random forest reduced fewer than 550 V-J features to 13, which were used in a naive Bayes classifier (R e1071). TCRdb's own reprocessing of the public reads used fastp at Q25 and MiXCR and kept productive beta chains. A single entry per CDR3 protein holds the most common genes and DNA from its merged rows. TCRdb's processing, not the authors' own work, is the source of the V and J calls. The sample table contains 450,000 to 650,000 distinct CDR3 sequences; only one count was recorded for more than 20% of them. Together, the top ten hold about a quarter of the sample.

A patient counted as having stable Graves' hyperthyroidism if no progression to ophthalmopathy occurred over 18 months of follow-up. Hyperthyroidism patients were aged 18 to 65 years and newly diagnosed, with disease duration of less than 2 months. Any patient with an uncontrolled infection, another autoimmune disease, pregnancy or lactation was excluded. Diagnoses were established on the basis of clinical symptoms, serum thyroxine and TRAb, thyroid ultrasound, and orbital computed tomography. PBMCs were isolated from more than 9 ml of fresh peripheral blood by Ficoll-Paque density gradient centrifugation. Total RNA was extracted using Trizol reagent, and RNA quality was assessed on an Agilent 2100 Bioanalyzer. V ends up 6 bases short and J 4 bases short, with an unmatched junction base count of 8. The CDR3 contains 14 residues, cysteine and phenylalanine counted. The only DNA kept is the CDR3, 42 bases in frame from the first base. The germline V gene (reference sequence) sets CDR1 to DFQATT and CDR2 to SNEGSKA.

The sequence derives from a man between 18 and 29 years old with Graves' hyperthyroidism. The chain joins TRBV20-1 to TRBJ2-5; 10 bases in the middle match TRBD2. Sequences were obtained from blood. The DNA is TGCAGTGCCTCTAGCGGGAGCGGGGGAGAGACCCAGTACTTC. It specifies CSASSGSGGETQYF.